The entry that follows covers one TCR beta chain sequence. This entry comes from a study of technical replicates of blood from four donors. The assay was immunoSEQ multiplex PCR, and TCRdb's table has in-frame clones only and misses some. This sample has around 80,000 clones, with about 96% found just once. V lost 1 base to trimming and J lost 1 base, with 11 bases between them. Germline V CDR1 and CDR2: LNHDA, SQIVND (reference sequence). This CDR3 has 16 residues. The chain links TRBV19 to TRBJ1-5; tentative D call: TRBD1 (5 bases). This clonotype was obtained from a human donor in good health. Sequenced: T cells isolated from PBMCs. In DNA form, the CDR3 reads TGTGCCAGTAGTATAGGGGCAGGGAAGAGCAATCAGCCCCAGCATTTT. Its translation: CASSIGAGKSNQPQHF.